The 18 T cell receptor beta chains in this list originate from one sample, sequenced in a study of blood T cells in healthy people across ages. Next came a second PCR, run for about 6 to 12 cycles, which used a sample-barcoded 5' primer along with a J-beta primer mix. TCRdb redid the calling of the 5' RACE reads with MiXCR, one entry per CDR3 protein. The table has around 650,000 distinct CDR3 sequences, approximately 29% seen once. The sequencing sample was made of blood. Receptor source: a woman aged 80 or over in good health.

This clonotype was counted at least ten times. This chain links TRBV20-1 with TRBJ2-1; TRBD1 or TRBD2 may be the D gene (6 bases each). The CDR3 runs to 14 residues. V lost 5 bases, J lost 4 bases, and 15 bases lay in between. Germline CDR1 is DFQATT and CDR2 is SNEGSKA (reference sequence). This CDR3 is CSAPWGAGYNEQFF. The CDR3, as DNA: TGCAGTGCTCCCTGGGGGGCCGGTTACAATGAGCAGTTCTTC.

V is TRBV30 and J is TRBJ1-1; 8 bases match TRBD1. V lost 2 bases to trimming and J lost 5 bases; unmatched junction nucleotides: 10. CDR1 and CDR2 from the germline V gene are GTSNPN and SVGIG (reference sequence). This CDR3 has 15 residues. CDR3 amino acids: CAWSTNRGFTTEAFF. CDR3 coding DNA: TGTGCCTGGAGTACAAACAGGGGGTTTACAACTGAAGCTTTCTTT. The full variable domain, completed using reference TRBV30 and TRBJ1-1, is SQTIHQWPATLVQPVGSPLSLECTVEGTSNPNLYWYRQAAGRGLQLLFYSVGIGQISSEVPQNLSASRPQDRQFILSSKKLLLSDSGFYLCAWSTNRGFTTEAFFGQGTRLTVV.

This chain uses TRBV7-9 with TRBJ2-5, with 8 nucleotides matching TRBD1. CDR1 SEHNR and CDR2 FQNEAQ come from the germline V gene (reference sequence). The CDR3 consists of 15 residues. V lost 5 bases and J lost 1; bases outside the gene matches: 6. The CDR3 here is CASSQDRVRQETQYF. In nucleotides, the CDR3 is TGTGCCAGCAGCCAGGACAGGGTTCGCCAAGAGACCCAGTACTTC.

The sample holds many counts of this clonotype. V is TRBV20-1 and J is TRBJ2-5; D perhaps matches TRBD1 (5 bases). CDR3 length: 12 residues. Trimming removed 6 bases from V and 5 bases from J, with 13 bases in between. Germline values: CDR1 DFQATT, CDR2 SNEGSKA (reference sequence). This chain's CDR3 is CSAMQGFETQYF. The CDR3 bases are TGCAGTGCAATGCAGGGTTTTGAGACCCAGTACTTC.

As concerns this clonotype: A read error may be the cause here, since a much bigger clone is one base away. The V and J genes are TRBV7-2 and TRBJ1-5, with D possibly matching TRBD1 (5 bases). The V gene lost 5 bases and the J gene lost 2 bases, with 22 bases spanning the gap. CDR3 length equals 18 residues. CDR1 and CDR2 from the germline V gene are SGHTA and FQGNSA. The CDR3 protein is CASSPYRGTLLGNQPQHF. CDR3 nucleotide sequence: TGTGCCAGCAGCCCCTATAGAGGGACCCTATTGGGCAATCAGCCCCAGCATTTT.

This clonotype was recorded many times. The chain employs TRBV30 and TRBJ2-7; tentatively, D is TRBD2 (5 bases). Germline V CDR1 and CDR2: GTSNPN, SVGIG (reference sequence). V was pared by 2 bases and J by 5 bases, with 10 bases between. CDR3 length: 12 amino acids. In nucleotides, the CDR3 is TGTGCCTGGAGTAGGGAGATCGACGAGCAGTACTTC. This sequence encodes CAWSREIDEQYF.

Turning to this clonotype: Possible read error: a much larger clone is one base away. This chain joins TRBV5-1 and TRBJ1-1, with D perhaps TRBD1 (6 bases). The CDR3 contains 15 residues. Germline V lookup: CDR1 SGHRS, CDR2 YFSETQ. The CDR3 is CTSSSDGQRNTEAFF. CDR3 coding DNA: TGCACCAGCAGCTCGGATGGACAGCGGAACACTGAAGCTTTCTTT.

This clonotype has just a few counts. A much larger clone lies one base from this, so it may be a read error. V usage is TRBV3-1 and J usage is TRBJ2-3; D is unresolved. V dropped 4 bases and J dropped 4 bases, with 15 bases sitting between them. Germline V gene data show CDR1 as LGHDT and CDR2 as YNNKEL (reference sequence). CDR3 length equals 15 residues. The CDR3 sequence: CASSLDPAPADTQYF. CDR3 DNA sequence: TGTGCCAGCAGCCTCGACCCAGCCCCCGCAGATACGCAGTATTTT.

The rearrangement joins TRBV11-3 to TRBJ2-2, with D possibly matching TRBD2 (6 bases). The ends were cut back, 2 bases at V and 0 bases at J, with 13 bases in the middle. The germline gives CDR1 SGHNT, CDR2 YENEEA. The CDR3 is 17 residues long. This CDR3 reads CASSLRQWGANTGELFF. Here the CDR3 DNA reads TGTGCCAGCAGCTTAAGACAATGGGGGGCGAACACCGGGGAGCTGTTTTTT. Full variable domain (outside the CDR3, taken from reference TRBV11-3 and TRBJ2-2): EAGVVQSPRYKIIEKKQPVAFWCNPISGHNTLYWYLQNLGQGPELLIRYENEEAVDDSQLPKDRFSAERLKGVDSTLKIQPAELGDSAVYLCASSLRQWGANTGELFFGEGSRLTVL.

This clonotype was counted once. This rearrangement joins TRBV5-1 to TRBJ1-1; D is ambiguous. In germline, CDR1 is SGHRS, CDR2 YFSETQ. The CDR3 length is 15 residues. V lost 2 bases to trimming and J lost 3 bases, with 14 bases between them. The CDR3 DNA sequence: TGCGCCAGCAGCTTACAGAGGAGGACGGACACTGAAGCTTTCTTT. It is translated as CASSLQRRTDTEAFF.

As for this clonotype: A read error may be the cause here, since a much bigger clone is one base away. V gene TRBV6-1 combines with J gene TRBJ2-7, with D perhaps TRBD1 or TRBD2 (5 bases each). The CDR3 totals 13 residues. The V gene lost 6 bases and the J gene lost 7 bases, with 16 bases spanning the gap. The germline CDR1 and CDR2 sequences are MNHNS and SASEGT. CDR3 in amino acids: CASSGALRDEQYF. CDR3 bases: TGTGCCAGCAGCGGGGCACTCCGGGATGAGCAGTACTTC.

The chain employs TRBV20-1 and TRBJ2-3, with 10 bases that match TRBD2. The V gene's germline CDR1 is DFQATT and CDR2 SNEGSKA (reference sequence). V shed 2 bases, J shed 4 bases, and the junction held 3 bases outside the gene matches. The CDR3 is 14 residues long. The CDR3 loop is CSARRTSGADTQYF. The CDR3 coding sequence is TGCAGTGCTAGACGGACTAGCGGAGCAGATACGCAGTATTTT.

This chain links TRBV30 with TRBJ2-7; 9 nucleotides line up with TRBD1. This CDR3 spans 13 amino acids. Unmatched junction bases numbered 6, after V lost 2 bases and J lost 7 bases. CDR1 and CDR2 from the germline V gene are GTSNPN and SVGIG (reference sequence). This CDR3 is CAWSPGTGWEQYF. The CDR3 nucleotides are TGTGCCTGGAGTCCCGGGACAGGGTGGGAGCAGTACTTC.

V and J are TRBV20-1 and TRBJ2-1; 8 bases map to TRBD2. In germline, CDR1 is DFQATT, CDR2 SNEGSKA (reference sequence). V dropped 4 bases and J dropped 10; count of bases not matched to a gene: 15. This CDR3 comprises 15 residues. DNA for the CDR3: TGCAGTGCTAAACGTTCGGGACTAGTACTAAGCGAGCAGTTCTTC. It encodes CSAKRSGLVLSEQFF.

This clonotype appeared many times. This sequence joins TRBV6-2 or TRBV6-3 and TRBJ2-1; 9 bases agree with TRBD2. J gave up 4 bases and V 7 bases, and 8 bases lay outside the gene matches. The germline gives CDR1 MNHEY, CDR2 SVGEGT. This CDR3 region has 15 residues. The CDR3 DNA sequence: TGTGCCAGCAAGCAGATTAGCGGGGGTTACAATGAGCAGTTCTTC. As protein: CASKQISGGYNEQFF.

This clonotype appeared a few times. A read error may be the cause here, since a much bigger clone is one base away. The V and J genes are TRBV7-2 and TRBJ1-2, with 7 nucleotides matching TRBD1. The CDR3 runs to 15 residues. Germline V gene sequence: CDR1 SGHTA, CDR2 FQGNSA. V shed 1 base, J shed 7 bases, and the junction held 9 bases outside the gene matches. As DNA, the CDR3 is TGTGCCAGCAGCTTAGGAGCACAGGGGAGGAGTGGCTACACCTTC. Protein: CASSLGAQGRSGYTF.

Regarding this clonotype: A junction boundary mismatches the germline segment, possibly from a read error. The rearrangement joins TRBV12-3 or TRBV12-4 to TRBJ2-3, with 13 bases lining up with TRBD2. CDR3 size: 16 residues. The CDR3 bases are TGTGCCAGCAAAAGGGGACTAGCGGGGAAAACAGATGCGCAGTATTTC. Translating gives CASKRGLAGKTDAQYF.

To note about this clonotype: This sequence may be a read error, since a much larger clone differs from it by one base. V and J are TRBV5-6 and TRBJ2-7; D not resolved. The CDR3 is 16 amino acids. The ends were cut back, 0 bases at V and 3 bases at J, with 16 bases in the middle. Per germline, CDR1 SGHDT and CDR2 YYEEEE. CDR3 sequence (DNA): TGTGCCAGCAGCTTGGCCGGTCGGGCCAAGGACTACGAGCAGTACTTC. Amino acids: CASSLAGRAKDYEQYF.